A single T cell receptor beta chain is shown here with its context. With 60 Vbeta and 13 Jbeta primers, the PCR was carried out. This table comes from immunoSEQ multiplex PCR, and its TCRdb copy is limited to in-frame clones, with some not included. Among approximately 160,000 clones listed, 65% to 70% were seen once. This entry belongs to a study of cytomegalovirus exposure and HLA in healthy donors. Study details: Early released data had around 88 million unique TCRs, all coming from HLA-typed donors. Assignment to the Caucasian-associated ancestry cluster applied to approximately 80% of the approximately 400 genotyped donors.

The source is a woman aged 18-29 years in good health and CMV-seropositive. The sequencing input was PBMCs.

CDR3 protein: CASSGSSYNEQFF. CDR3 bases: TGTGCCAGCAGCGGGAGTTCCTACAATGAGCAGTTCTTC. The V and J genes are TRBV28 and TRBJ2-1, with a possible D match to TRBD2 (6 bases). The germline CDR1 and CDR2 sequences are MDHEN and SYDVKM. The CDR3 covers 13 residues. V was clipped by 6 bases and J by 1 base, with 7 bases between them.